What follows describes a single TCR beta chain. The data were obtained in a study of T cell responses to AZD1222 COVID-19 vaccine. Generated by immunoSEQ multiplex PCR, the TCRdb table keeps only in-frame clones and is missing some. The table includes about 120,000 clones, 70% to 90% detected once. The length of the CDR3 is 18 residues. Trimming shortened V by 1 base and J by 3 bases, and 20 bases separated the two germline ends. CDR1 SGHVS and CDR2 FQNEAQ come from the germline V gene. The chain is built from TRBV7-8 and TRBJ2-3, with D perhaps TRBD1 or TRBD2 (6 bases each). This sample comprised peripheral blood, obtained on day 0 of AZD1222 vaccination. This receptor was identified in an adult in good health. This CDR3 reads CASSLGIWRGSRTDTQYF. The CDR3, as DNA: TGTGCCAGCAGCTTAGGTATCTGGAGGGGGAGCCGGACAGATACGCAGTATTTT.